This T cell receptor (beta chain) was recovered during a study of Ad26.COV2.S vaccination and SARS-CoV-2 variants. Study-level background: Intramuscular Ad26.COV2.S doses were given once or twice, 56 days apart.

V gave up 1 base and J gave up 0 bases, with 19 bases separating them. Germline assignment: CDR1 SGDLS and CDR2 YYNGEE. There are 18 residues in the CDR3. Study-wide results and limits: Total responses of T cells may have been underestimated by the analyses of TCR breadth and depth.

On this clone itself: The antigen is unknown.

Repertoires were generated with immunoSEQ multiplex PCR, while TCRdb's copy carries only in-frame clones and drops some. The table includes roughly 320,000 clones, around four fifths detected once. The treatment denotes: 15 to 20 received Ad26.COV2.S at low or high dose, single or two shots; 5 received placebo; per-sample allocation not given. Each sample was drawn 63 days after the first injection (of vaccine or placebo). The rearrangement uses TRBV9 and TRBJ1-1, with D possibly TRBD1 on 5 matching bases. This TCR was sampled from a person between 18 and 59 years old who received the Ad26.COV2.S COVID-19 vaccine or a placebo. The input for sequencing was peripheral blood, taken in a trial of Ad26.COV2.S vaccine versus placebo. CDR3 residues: CASSVPRDPQGMNTEAFF. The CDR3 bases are TGTGCCAGCAGCGTACCCCGGGATCCCCAGGGTATGAACACTGAAGCTTTCTTT.